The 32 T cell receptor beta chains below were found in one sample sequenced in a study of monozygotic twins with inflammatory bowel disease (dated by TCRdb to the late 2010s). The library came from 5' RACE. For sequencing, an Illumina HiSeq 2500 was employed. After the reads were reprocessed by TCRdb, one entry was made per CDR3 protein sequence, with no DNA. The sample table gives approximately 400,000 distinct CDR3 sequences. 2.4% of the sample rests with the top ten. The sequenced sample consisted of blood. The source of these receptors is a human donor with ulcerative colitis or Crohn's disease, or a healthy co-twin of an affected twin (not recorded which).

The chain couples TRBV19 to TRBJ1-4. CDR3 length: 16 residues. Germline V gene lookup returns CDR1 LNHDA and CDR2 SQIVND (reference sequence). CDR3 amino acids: CASSIGGRIVNEKLFF.

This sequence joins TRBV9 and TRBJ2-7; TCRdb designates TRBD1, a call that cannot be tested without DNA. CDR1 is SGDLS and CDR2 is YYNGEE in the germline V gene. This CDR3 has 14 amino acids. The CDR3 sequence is CASSPLVQGGKQYF. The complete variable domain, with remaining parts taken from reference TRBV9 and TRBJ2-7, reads DSGVTQTPKHLITATGQRVTLRCSPRSGDLSVYWYQQSLDQGLQFLIQYYNGEERAKGNILERFSAQQFPDLHSELNLSSLELGDSALYFCASSPLVQGGKQYFGPGTRLTVT.

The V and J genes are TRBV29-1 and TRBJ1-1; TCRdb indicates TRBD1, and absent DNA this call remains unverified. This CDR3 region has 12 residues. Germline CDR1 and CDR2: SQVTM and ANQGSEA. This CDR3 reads CSAGHMNTEAFF.

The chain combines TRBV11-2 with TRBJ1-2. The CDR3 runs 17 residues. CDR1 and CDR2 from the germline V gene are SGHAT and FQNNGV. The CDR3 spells CASSDASRFGVYYGYTF.

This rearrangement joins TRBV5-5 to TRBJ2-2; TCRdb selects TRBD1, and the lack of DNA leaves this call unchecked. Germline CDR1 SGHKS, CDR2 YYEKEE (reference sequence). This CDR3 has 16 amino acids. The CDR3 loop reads CASSPGQQYYTGELFF.

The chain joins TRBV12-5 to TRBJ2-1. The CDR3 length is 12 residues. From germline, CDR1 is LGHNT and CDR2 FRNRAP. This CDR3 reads CASGLVQGEQFF.

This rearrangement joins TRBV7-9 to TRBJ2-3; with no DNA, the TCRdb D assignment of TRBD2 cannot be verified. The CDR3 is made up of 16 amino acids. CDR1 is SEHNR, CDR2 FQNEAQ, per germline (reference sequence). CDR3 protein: CASSLENSGAPDTQYF.

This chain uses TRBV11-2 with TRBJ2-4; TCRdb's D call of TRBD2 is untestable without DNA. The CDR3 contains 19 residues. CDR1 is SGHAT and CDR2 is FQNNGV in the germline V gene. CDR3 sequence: CASSLEDLGDSPAKNIQYF.

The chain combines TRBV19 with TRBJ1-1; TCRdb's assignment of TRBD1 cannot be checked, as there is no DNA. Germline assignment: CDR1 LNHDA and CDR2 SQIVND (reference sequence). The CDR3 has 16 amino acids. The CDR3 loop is CASSIVRLGGRTEAFF.

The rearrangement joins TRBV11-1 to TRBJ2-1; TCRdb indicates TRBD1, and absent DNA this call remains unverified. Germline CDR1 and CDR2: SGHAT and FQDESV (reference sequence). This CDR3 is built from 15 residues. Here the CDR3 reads CASSFFDSAENEQFF. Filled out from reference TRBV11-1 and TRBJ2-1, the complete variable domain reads EAEVAQSPRYKITEKSQAVAFWCDPISGHATLYWYRQILGQGPELLVQFQDESVVDDSQLPKDRFSAERLKGVDSTLKIQPAELGDSAMYLCASSFFDSAENEQFFGPGTRLTVL.

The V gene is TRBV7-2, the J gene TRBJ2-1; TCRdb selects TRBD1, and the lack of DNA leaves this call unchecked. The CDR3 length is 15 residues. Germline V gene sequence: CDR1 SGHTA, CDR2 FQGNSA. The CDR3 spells CASSPPDRHYNEQFF. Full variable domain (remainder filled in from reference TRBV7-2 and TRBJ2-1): GAGVSQSPSNKVTEKGKDVELRCDPISGHTALYWYRQSLGQGLEFLIYFQGNSAPDKSGLPSDRFSAERTGGSVSTLTIQRTQQEDSAVYLCASSPPDRHYNEQFFGPGTRLTVL.

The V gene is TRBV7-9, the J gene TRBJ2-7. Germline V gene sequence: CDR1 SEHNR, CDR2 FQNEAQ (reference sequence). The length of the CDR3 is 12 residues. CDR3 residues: CASSSHAHEQYF.

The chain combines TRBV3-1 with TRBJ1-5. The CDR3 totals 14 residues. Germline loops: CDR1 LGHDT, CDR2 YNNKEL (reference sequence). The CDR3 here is CASSQAAEVQPQHF.

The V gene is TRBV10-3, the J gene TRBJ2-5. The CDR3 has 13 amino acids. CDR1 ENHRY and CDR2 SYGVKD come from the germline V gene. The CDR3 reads CAISKEYGQTQYF.

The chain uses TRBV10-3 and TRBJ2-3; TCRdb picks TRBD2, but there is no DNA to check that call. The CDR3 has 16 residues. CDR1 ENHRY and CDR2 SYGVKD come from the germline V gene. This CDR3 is CAIRSEGEGRTDTQYF.

CDR3: CASSREGADYGYTF. This chain uses TRBV5-1 with TRBJ1-2; the TCRdb call, TRBD1, lacks DNA for checking. The CDR3 covers 14 residues. Germline V gene lookup returns CDR1 SGHRS and CDR2 YFSETQ. Supplemented by reference TRBV5-1 and TRBJ1-2, the full variable domain reads KAGVTQTPRYLIKTRGQQVTLSCSPISGHRSVSWYQQTPGQGLQFLFEYFSETQRNKGNFPGRFSGRQFSNSRSEMNVSTLELGDSALYLCASSREGADYGYTFGSGTRLTVV.

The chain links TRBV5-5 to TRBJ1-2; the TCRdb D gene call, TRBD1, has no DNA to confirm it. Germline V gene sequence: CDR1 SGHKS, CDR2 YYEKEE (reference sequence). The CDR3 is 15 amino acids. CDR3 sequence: CASSPRDRGIDGYTF.

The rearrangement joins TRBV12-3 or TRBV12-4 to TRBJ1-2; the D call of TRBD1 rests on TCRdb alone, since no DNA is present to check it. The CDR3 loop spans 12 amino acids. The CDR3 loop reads CASRLGGYGYTF.

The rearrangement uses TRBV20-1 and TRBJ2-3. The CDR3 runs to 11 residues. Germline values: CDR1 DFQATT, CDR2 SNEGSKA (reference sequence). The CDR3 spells CSARDSGAQYF.

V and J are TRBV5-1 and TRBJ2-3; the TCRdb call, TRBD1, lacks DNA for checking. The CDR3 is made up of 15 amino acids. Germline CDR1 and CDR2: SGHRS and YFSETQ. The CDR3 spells CASSLASGGGDTQYF.

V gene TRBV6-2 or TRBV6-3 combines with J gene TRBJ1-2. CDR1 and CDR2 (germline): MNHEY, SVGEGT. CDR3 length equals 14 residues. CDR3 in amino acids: CASRPGLINYGYTF.

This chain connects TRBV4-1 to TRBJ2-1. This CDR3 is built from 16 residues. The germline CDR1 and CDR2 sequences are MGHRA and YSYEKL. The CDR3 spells CASSQGLGAEMNEQFF.

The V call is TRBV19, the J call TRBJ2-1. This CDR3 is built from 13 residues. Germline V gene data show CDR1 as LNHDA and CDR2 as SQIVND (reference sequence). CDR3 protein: CASSINRIGEQFF.

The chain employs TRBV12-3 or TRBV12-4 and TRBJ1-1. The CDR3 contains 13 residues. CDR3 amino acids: CASSLELATEAFF.

The CDR3: CASSSGGTANYGYTF. V is TRBV5-1 and J is TRBJ1-2; the D call from TCRdb, TRBD1, cannot be confirmed without DNA. CDR3 length: 15 amino acids. Germline loops: CDR1 SGHRS, CDR2 YFSETQ.

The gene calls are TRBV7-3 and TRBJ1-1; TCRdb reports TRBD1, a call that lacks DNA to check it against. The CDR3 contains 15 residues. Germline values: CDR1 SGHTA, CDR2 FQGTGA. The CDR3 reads CASSLNGQLNTEAFF.

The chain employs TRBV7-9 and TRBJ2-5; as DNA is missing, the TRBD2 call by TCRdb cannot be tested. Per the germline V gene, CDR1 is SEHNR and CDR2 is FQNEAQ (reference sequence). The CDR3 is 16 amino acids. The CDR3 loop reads CASSFGTSPYQETQYF.

Here the CDR3 reads CASSWGNPGELFF. The chain recombines TRBV5-5 with TRBJ2-2. This CDR3 has 13 residues. Germline V gene sequence: CDR1 SGHKS, CDR2 YYEKEE (reference sequence). Full variable domain (remainder filled in from reference TRBV5-5 and TRBJ2-2): DAGVTQSPTHLIKTRGQQVTLRCSPISGHKSVSWYQQVLGQGPQFIFQYYEKEERGRGNFPDRFSARQFPNYSSELNVNALLLGDSALYLCASSWGNPGELFFGEGSRLTVL.

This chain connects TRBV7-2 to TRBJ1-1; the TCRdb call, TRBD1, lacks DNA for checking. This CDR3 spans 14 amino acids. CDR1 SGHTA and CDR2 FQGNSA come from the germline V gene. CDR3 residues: CASSLLGGADEAFF.

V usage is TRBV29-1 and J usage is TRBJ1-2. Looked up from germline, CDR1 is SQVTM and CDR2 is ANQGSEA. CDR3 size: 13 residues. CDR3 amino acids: CSVEPGLYRGYTF. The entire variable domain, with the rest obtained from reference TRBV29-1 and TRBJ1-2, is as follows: SAVISQKPSRDICQRGTSLTIQCQVDSQVTMMFWYRQQPGQSLTLIATANQGSEATYESGFVIDKFPISRPNLTFSTLTVSNMSPEDSSIYLCSVEPGLYRGYTFGSGTRLTVV.

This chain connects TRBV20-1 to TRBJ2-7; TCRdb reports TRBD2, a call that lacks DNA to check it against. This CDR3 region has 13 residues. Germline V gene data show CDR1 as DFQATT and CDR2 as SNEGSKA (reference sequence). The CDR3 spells CSARGTKDYEQYF.

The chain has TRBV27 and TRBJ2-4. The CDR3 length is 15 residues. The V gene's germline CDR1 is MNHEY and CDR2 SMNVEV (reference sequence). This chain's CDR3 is CASTSDPSAKNIQYF.